This T cell receptor (beta chain) was identified during a study of cytotoxic CD8 clonotypes in ibrutinib-treated CLL. Clones were read by immunoSEQ multiplex PCR, and TCRdb kept only the in-frame ones, dropping some. This sample yields some 130,000 clones, of which 85% to 95% are seen a single time; about a tenth belongs to the top ten. In germline, CDR1 is MNHEY, CDR2 SMNVEV (reference sequence). This CDR3 has 13 amino acids. Losses at the gene ends were 8 bases for V and 7 bases for J; bases not matched to a gene: 7. This TCR was recovered from a human donor with chronic lymphocytic leukemia. The chain couples TRBV27 to TRBJ2-1; 8 bases match TRBD2. The sequences come from PBMCs, collected after 12 months of ibrutinib treatment. Here the CDR3 reads CASLGLAINEQFF. CDR3 nucleotide sequence: TGTGCCAGCCTAGGACTAGCTATAAATGAGCAGTTCTTC.